This TCR beta chain was obtained from a study of T cell changes during pregnancy in multiple sclerosis. The method was immunoSEQ multiplex PCR; TCRdb's version includes in-frame clones alone and lacks a portion of them. The sample lists 65,000 to 85,000 clones, 89% occurring once. CDR1 LNHDA and CDR2 SQIVND come from the germline V gene (reference sequence). V lost 6 bases, J lost 4 bases, and 18 bases lay in between. The CDR3 covers 15 residues. The rearrangement joins TRBV19 to TRBJ1-1, with no clear D. The sequencing used peripheral blood, collected in the first trimester of pregnancy. This receptor was obtained from a female donor in good health, enrolled as a control in a pregnancy study. The CDR3 loop is CASRVLEVGSTEAFF. In DNA form, the CDR3 reads TGTGCCAGTAGGGTGTTGGAGGTAGGAAGCACTGAAGCTTTCTTT.